The source of this TCR beta chain is a study of blood T cell repertoires in COVID-19. Enrollment of patients from Seattle took place during active infection, with longitudinal follow-up. The V gene end was trimmed by 1 base and the J gene end by 2 bases; junction bases not matched to a gene: 12. This CDR3 contains 19 residues. Germline CDR1 is LGHDT and CDR2 is YNNKEL (reference sequence). Study processing details: Amplification of reference gene primers was used by the study to estimate nucleated cell counts. Method: immunoSEQ multiplex PCR; TCRdb's copy keeps in-frame clones and lacks some. That table is the source of V, J and clone size, and D and trimming were worked out from the DNA. The table has almost 200,000 clones, roughly 80% seen once.

The chain uses TRBV3-1 (or the pseudogene TRBV3-2) and TRBJ2-7; 12 bases line up with TRBD2. The TCR was taken from a woman between 35 and 50 years old with COVID-19, enrolled during active disease. Sequenced sample: peripheral blood. The CDR3 coding sequence is TGTGCCAGCAGCCAAGCGACAGAAAAACTAGCGGGAGGAGCCTACGAGCAGTACTTC. It encodes CASSQATEKLAGGAYEQYF.